Shown below are 3 T cell receptor beta chains from a single sample sequenced in a study of control samples from healthy donors and cancer patients. Produced via immunoSEQ multiplex PCR; TCRdb's table is partial and in-frame only. The sample includes around 93,000 clones, about nine tenths seen only once; the top ten take under 4%. Sequencing was carried out using blood. The receptors come from a human donor in good health. The donor label of this sample is uncertain.

The rearrangement uses TRBV10-3 and TRBJ1-3; the D is unclear. Germline V CDR1 and CDR2: ENHRY, SYGVKD. The CDR3 runs to 11 residues. V was pared by 3 bases and J by 8 bases, with 5 bases between. The CDR3 coding sequence is TGTGCCATCAGTGACGGGTACACCATATATTTT. Its translation: CAISDGYTIYF.

The rearrangement joins TRBV29-1 to TRBJ1-2; D is perhaps TRBD1 (5 bases). CDR1 and CDR2 from the germline V gene are SQVTM and ANQGSEA. V shed 3 bases and J shed 6 bases, with 11 bases lying between them. The CDR3 runs to 12 residues. CDR3 coding DNA: TGCAGCGTTGATTTGCCGGACAATGGCTACACCTTC. Residues: CSVDLPDNGYTF.

V gene TRBV7-3 combines with J gene TRBJ2-1; D unclear. The CDR3 consists of 14 residues. Trimming pared 1 base from V and 2 bases from J, leaving 6 bases between. Germline CDR1 SGHTA, CDR2 FQGTGA. CDR3 sequence: CASSLSVTYNEQFF. CDR3 DNA sequence: TGTGCCAGCAGCTTAAGCGTGACCTACAATGAGCAGTTCTTC.